The rows below give T cell receptor beta chains drawn from one sample of a study of Graves' ophthalmopathy and Graves' hyperthyroidism. TCRdb analysed the multiplex PCR reads with MiXCR anew, one entry per CDR3 protein. The table has a few hundred thousand distinct CDR3 sequences, around 20% seen once. What was sequenced was peripheral blood. The receptors derive from a woman aged 18-35 years with stable Graves' hyperthyroidism. Each CDR3 is given with its conserved first and last residue. A D gene is named only where the DNA matches it firmly. Expanded clones are given a class, and other clones once, few, many or no size at all.

few | TRBJ2-7 | TRBV7-9 | 15 | . | CASSPYRDSKYEQYF | TGTGCCAGCAGCCCCTACCGGGACTCTAAATACGAGCAGTACTTC
. | TRBJ1-2 | TRBV27 | 18 | TRBD1 | CASSFHRDRVRGGYGYTF | TGTGCCAGCAGTTTTCACCGGGACAGGGTTAGGGGAGGCTATGGCTACACCTTC
. | TRBJ1-2 | TRBV18 | 13 | . | CASSPPAGDGYTF | TGTGCCAGCTCACCACCGGCAGGAGATGGCTACACCTTC
many | TRBJ2-7 | TRBV11-2 | 14 | . | CASSLEVRGYEQYF | TGTGCCAGCAGCTTAGAGGTCAGGGGCTACGAGCAGTACTTC
. | TRBJ2-5 | TRBV24-1 | 15 | . | CATSVRGTVQETQYF | TGTGCCACCAGTGTCCGGGGGACAGTCCAAGAGACCCAGTACTTC
. | TRBJ1-1 | TRBV10-1 | 13 | . | CASAETLNTEAFF | TGCGCCAGCGCGGAGACATTGAACACTGAAGCTTTCTTT
many | TRBJ2-7 | TRBV6-5 | 12 | . | CASSYNQFGQYF | TGTGCCAGCAGTTACAACCAGTTCGGGCAGTACTTC
many | TRBJ2-7 | TRBV19 | 13 | . | CASSPGAVGEQYF | TGTGCCAGTAGCCCTGGAGCGGTTGGCGAGCAGTACTTC
. | TRBJ2-4 | TRBV11-2 | 15 | TRBD1 | CASSLTGAHPNIKYF | TGTGCCAGCAGCCTCACAGGGGCTCATCCCAACATTAAGTACTTC
. | TRBJ1-1 | TRBV18 | 12 | . | CASSPPFTEAFF | TGTGCCAGCTCACCACCGTTCACTGAAGCTTTCTTT
. | TRBJ1-2 | TRBV12-3/TRBV12-4 | 14 | . | CAISNPTGRYGYTF | TGTGCCATCAGCAACCCTACTGGGAGGTATGGCTACACCTTC
many | TRBJ2-3 | TRBV6-4 | 14 | . | CASSDKAGTDTQYF | TGTGCCAGCAGTGACAAGGCGGGCACAGATACGCAGTATTTT
many | TRBJ2-7 | TRBV2 | 15 | . | CASSASSWYSYEQYF | TGTGCCAGCAGCGCTTCTAGCTGGTACTCCTACGAGCAGTACTTC
. | TRBJ2-5 | TRBV7-2 | 15 | TRBD2 | CASSPRALAEETQYF | TGTGCCAGCAGCCCACGTGCCCTAGCGGAAGAGACCCAGTACTTC
. | TRBJ1-1 | TRBV28 | 13 | . | CASRIDGNTEAFF | TGTGCTAGCAGGATCGACGGGAACACTGAAGCTTTCTTT
many | TRBJ1-5 | TRBV12-3/TRBV12-4 | 18 | TRBD1 | CASSRDRDGGHPGRAQHF | TGTGCCAGCAGCCGGGACAGGGACGGGGGTCACCCCGGGAGGGCCCAGCATTTT
many | TRBJ2-7 | TRBV20-1 | 15 | TRBD2 | CSAREGSSGSYEQYF | TGCAGTGCTAGAGAGGGGTCTAGCGGGAGCTACGAGCAGTACTTC
many | TRBJ2-2 | TRBV20-1 | 13 | . | CSAASGNTGELFF | TGCAGCGCGGCCTCTGGGAACACCGGGGAGCTGTTTTTT
many | TRBJ2-7 | TRBV2 | 15 | TRBD2 | CASSPGLAGAYGQYF | TGTGCCAGCAGCCCGGGACTAGCGGGTGCTTACGGGCAGTACTTC
. | TRBJ1-2 | TRBV5-1 | 16 | . | CASSLGGNTANYGYTF | TGCGCCAGCAGCTTGGGCGGGAATACGGCTAACTATGGCTACACCTTC
. | TRBJ1-6 | TRBV12-3/TRBV12-4 | 15 | . | CASSLQGMPNSPLHF | TGTGCCAGCAGTTTGCAGGGGATGCCAAATTCACCCCTCCACTTT
. | TRBJ1-5 | TRBV2 | 15 | . | CASSGDTRVNQPQHF | TGTGCCAGCTCGGGAGACACGAGGGTCAATCAGCCCCAGCATTTT
. | TRBJ1-2 | TRBV28 | 16 | TRBD1 | CASSYLDGQERYGYTF | TGTGCCAGCAGCTACTTAGACGGACAGGAGCGCTATGGCTACACCTTC
many | TRBJ1-1 | TRBV6-5 | 14 | TRBD1 | CATLALTGDTEAFF | TGTGCCACATTGGCTTTAACAGGGGACACTGAAGCTTTCTTT
many | TRBJ2-7 | TRBV9 | 14 | TRBD1 | CASSAKDRGHEQYF | TGTGCCAGCAGCGCCAAGGACAGGGGGCATGAGCAGTACTTC
many | TRBJ1-5 | TRBV12-3/TRBV12-4 | 13 | TRBD1 | CASSGTANQPQHF | TGTGCCAGCAGTGGGACAGCGAATCAGCCCCAGCATTTT
few | TRBJ2-7 | TRBV13 | 14 | TRBD2 | CASSILAGVVEQYF | TGTGCCAGCAGCATCCTAGCGGGAGTAGTAGAGCAGTACTTC
. | TRBJ2-5 | TRBV6-2/TRBV6-3 | 21 | TRBD2 | CASSYPAPGFRAGGPQETQYF | TGTGCCAGCAGTTACCCAGCTCCGGGGTTCCGAGCGGGGGGGCCCCAAGAGACCCAGTACTTC
many | TRBJ1-6 | TRBV19 | 15 | . | CASSVSTAGNSPLHF | TGTGCCAGTAGTGTTTCGACCGCCGGGAATTCACCCCTCCACTTT
many | TRBJ2-7 | TRBV7-2 | 15 | TRBD2 | CASRPPSGRSDEQYF | TGTGCCAGCAGGCCCCCTAGCGGGAGATCCGACGAGCAGTACTTC
many | TRBJ1-1 | TRBV7-2 | 13 | TRBD1 | CASSYTGGVQAFF | TGTGCCAGCAGCTACACAGGGGGCGTACAAGCTTTCTTT
. | TRBJ2-5 | TRBV6-1 | 15 | . | CASSEIGGSQETQYF | TGTGCCAGCAGTGAAATCGGGGGTTCACAAGAGACCCAGTACTTC
many | TRBJ1-2 | TRBV6-2/TRBV6-3 | 16 | . | CASSLTGIEANYGYTF | TGTGCCAGCAGTCTAACAGGGATCGAAGCTAACTATGGCTACACCTTC
once | TRBJ1-5 | TRBV6-5 | 17 | . | CASSSTAGLYSNQPQHF | TGTGCCAGCAGTTCCACGGCAGGTTTGTATAGCAATCAGCCCCAGCATTTT
many | TRBJ2-2 | TRBV2 | 15 | . | CASSEALWGTGELFF | TGTGCCAGCAGTGAAGCGCTATGGGGTACCGGGGAGCTGTTTTTT
. | TRBJ1-2 | TRBV28 | 16 | . | CASSHRQSTFRYGYTF | TGTGCCAGCAGCCATAGACAGTCCACGTTTCGCTATGGCTACACCTTC
few | TRBJ2-7 | TRBV20-1 | 14 | TRBD2 | CSARRNLAGVEQYF | TGCAGTGCTAGAAGGAATTTAGCGGGAGTCGAGCAGTACTTC
many | TRBJ2-7 | TRBV6-1 | 14 | TRBD1 | CASSEGQGVGEQYF | TGTGCCAGCAGTGAGGGGCAGGGGGTAGGCGAGCAGTACTTC
many | TRBJ2-7 | TRBV7-2 | 13 | . | CASTRDPSYEQYF | TGTGCCAGCACCAGGGACCCCAGCTACGAGCAGTACTTC
. | TRBJ1-5 | TRBV4-1 | 16 | . | CASSQDRGMSNQPQHF | TGCGCCAGCAGCCAAGACAGGGGAATGAGCAATCAGCCCCAGCATTTT
once | TRBJ1-1 | TRBV27 | 13 | . | CASSLSGHLEAFF | TGTGCCAGCAGTTTATCGGGACACCTTGAAGCTTTCTTT
many | TRBJ2-5 | TRBV29-1 | 16 | TRBD2 | CSVEGGSSGQGETQYF | TGCAGCGTTGAAGGCGGTAGTAGCGGGCAGGGAGAGACCCAGTACTTC
many | TRBJ2-7 | TRBV6-5 | 14 | . | CASSYSPPSYEQYF | TGTGCCAGCAGTTACTCTCCACCCTCCTACGAGCAGTACTTC
many | TRBJ1-5 | TRBV7-2 | 15 | TRBD1 | CASSMGQGRNQPQHF | TGTGCCAGCAGCATGGGACAGGGGAGGAATCAGCCCCAGCATTTT
many | TRBJ1-5 | TRBV27 | 15 | . | CASSRRGGGNQPQHF | TGTGCCAGCAGCCGTCGGGGGGGGGGCAATCAGCCCCAGCATTTT
many | TRBJ2-5 | TRBV6-1 | 15 | TRBD2 | CASSFSGSLQETQYF | TGTGCCAGCAGCTTTAGCGGGAGCCTACAAGAGACCCAGTACTTC
few | TRBJ2-7 | TRBV18 | 12 | . | CASSPTIHEQYF | TGTGCCAGCTCACCAACGATCCACGAGCAGTACTTC
. | TRBJ2-7 | TRBV20-1 | 12 | . | CSAGGLVDEQYF | TGCAGTGCTGGGGGACTGGTAGACGAGCAGTACTTC
. | TRBJ1-2 | TRBV12-3/TRBV12-4 | 13 | . | CASSFSGLDGYTF | TGTGCCAGCAGTTTTAGTGGACTCGATGGCTACACCTTC
. | TRBJ2-1 | TRBV18 | 15 | TRBD2 | CASSYGTSGYNEQFF | TGTGCCAGCTCATACGGGACTAGCGGTTACAATGAGCAGTTCTTC
. | TRBJ1-2 | TRBV6-1 | 15 | TRBD1 | CAASQGGATNYGYTF | TGTGCCGCATCCCAGGGGGGGGCGACTAACTATGGCTACACCTTC
many | TRBJ2-5 | TRBV29-1 | 17 | . | CSVEGILGGPEQETQYF | TGCAGCGTTGAAGGAATATTGGGGGGCCCGGAGCAAGAGACCCAGTACTTC
many | TRBJ2-7 | TRBV27 | 15 | . | CASRHTGNPLYEQYF | TGTGCCAGCAGACATACAGGGAATCCCCTATACGAGCAGTACTTC
many | TRBJ1-6 | TRBV10-3 | 15 | . | CAIKTSQGLNSPLHF | TGTGCCATCAAGACAAGTCAGGGGTTAAATTCACCCCTCCACTTT
. | TRBJ2-4 | TRBV29-1 | 16 | . | CSVEDQYGSLSQTQYF | TGCAGCGTTGAAGATCAATACGGGAGCCTTTCTCAGACACAGTACTTC
many | TRBJ2-7 | TRBV10-3 | 13 | . | CAISEFQSYEQYF | TGTGCCATCAGTGAGTTTCAGTCCTACGAGCAGTACTTC
many | TRBJ2-6 | TRBV6-5 | 17 | TRBD1 | CASRGTGVQTGANVLTF | TGTGCCAGCAGGGGGACAGGAGTTCAGACTGGGGCCAACGTCCTGACTTTC